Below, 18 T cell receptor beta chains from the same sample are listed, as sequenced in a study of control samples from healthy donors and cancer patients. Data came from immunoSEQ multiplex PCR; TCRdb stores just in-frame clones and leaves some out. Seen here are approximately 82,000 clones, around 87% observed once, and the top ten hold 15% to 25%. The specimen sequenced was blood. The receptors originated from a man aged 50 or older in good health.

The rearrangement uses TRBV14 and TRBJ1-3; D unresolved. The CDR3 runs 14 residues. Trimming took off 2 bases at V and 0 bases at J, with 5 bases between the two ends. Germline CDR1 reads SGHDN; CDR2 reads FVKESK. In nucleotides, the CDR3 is TGTGCCAGCAGCCAATACCTCTCTGGAAACACCATATATTTT. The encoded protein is CASSQYLSGNTIYF.

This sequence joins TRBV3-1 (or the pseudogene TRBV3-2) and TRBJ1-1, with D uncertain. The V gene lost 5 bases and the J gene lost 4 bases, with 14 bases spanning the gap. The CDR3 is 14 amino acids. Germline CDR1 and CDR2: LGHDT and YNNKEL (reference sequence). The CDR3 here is CASSYFSGITEAFF. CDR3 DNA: TGTGCCAGCAGCTATTTCTCGGGGATCACTGAAGCTTTCTTT.

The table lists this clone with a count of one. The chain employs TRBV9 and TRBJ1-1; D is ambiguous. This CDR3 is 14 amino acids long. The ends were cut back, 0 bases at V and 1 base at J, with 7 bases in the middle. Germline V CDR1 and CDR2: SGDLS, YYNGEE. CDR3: CASSVGGSNTEAFF. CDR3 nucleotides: TGTGCCAGCAGCGTAGGAGGGTCGAACACTGAAGCTTTCTTT.

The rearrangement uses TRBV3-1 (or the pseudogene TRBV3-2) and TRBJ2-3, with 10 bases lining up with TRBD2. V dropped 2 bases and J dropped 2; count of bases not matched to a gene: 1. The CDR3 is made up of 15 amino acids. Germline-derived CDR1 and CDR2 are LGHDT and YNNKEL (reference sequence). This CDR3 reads CASSQLAGVTDTQYF. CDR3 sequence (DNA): TGTGCCAGCAGCCAACTAGCGGGAGTCACAGATACGCAGTATTTT.

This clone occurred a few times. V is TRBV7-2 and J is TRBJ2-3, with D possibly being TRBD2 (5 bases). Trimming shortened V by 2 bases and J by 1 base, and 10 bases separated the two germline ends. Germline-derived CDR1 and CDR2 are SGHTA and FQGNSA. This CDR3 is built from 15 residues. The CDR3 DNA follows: TGTGCCAGCAGCTTACGGGCGGGCCGCACAGATACGCAGTATTTT. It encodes CASSLRAGRTDTQYF.

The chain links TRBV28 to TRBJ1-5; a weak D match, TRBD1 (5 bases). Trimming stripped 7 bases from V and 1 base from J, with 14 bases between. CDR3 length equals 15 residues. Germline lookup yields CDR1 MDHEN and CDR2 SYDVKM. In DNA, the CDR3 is TGTGCCAGCACCCGGCAGGGAGGGAGCAATCAGCCCCAGCATTTT. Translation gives CASTRQGGSNQPQHF.

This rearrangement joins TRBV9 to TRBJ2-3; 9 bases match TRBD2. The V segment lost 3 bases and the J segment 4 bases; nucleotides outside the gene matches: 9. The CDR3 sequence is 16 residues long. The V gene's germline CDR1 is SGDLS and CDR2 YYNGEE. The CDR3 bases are TGTGCCAGCAGCGAGGGGTCTAGCGGGAACCCAGATACGCAGTATTTT. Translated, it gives CASSEGSSGNPDTQYF.

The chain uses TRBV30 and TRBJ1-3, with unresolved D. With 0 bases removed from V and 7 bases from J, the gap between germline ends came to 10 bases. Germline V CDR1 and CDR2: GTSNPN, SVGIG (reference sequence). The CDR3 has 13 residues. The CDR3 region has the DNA TGTGCCTGGAGTGTTTCGGGTAGGAACACCATATATTTT. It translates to CAWSVSGRNTIYF.

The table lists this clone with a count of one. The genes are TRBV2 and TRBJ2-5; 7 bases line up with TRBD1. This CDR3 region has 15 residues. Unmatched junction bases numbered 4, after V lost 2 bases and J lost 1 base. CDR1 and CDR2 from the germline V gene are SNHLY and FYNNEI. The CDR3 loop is CASSEIQGPQETQYF. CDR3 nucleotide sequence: TGTGCCAGCAGTGAAATACAGGGGCCCCAAGAGACCCAGTACTTC.

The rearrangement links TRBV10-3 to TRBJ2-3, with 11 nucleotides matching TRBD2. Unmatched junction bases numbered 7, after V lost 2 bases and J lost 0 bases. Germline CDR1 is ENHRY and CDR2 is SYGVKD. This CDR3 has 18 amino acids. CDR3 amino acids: CAISEKVAGGSSTDTQYF. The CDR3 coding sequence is TGTGCCATCAGTGAGAAGGTAGCGGGGGGGTCTAGCACAGATACGCAGTATTTT.

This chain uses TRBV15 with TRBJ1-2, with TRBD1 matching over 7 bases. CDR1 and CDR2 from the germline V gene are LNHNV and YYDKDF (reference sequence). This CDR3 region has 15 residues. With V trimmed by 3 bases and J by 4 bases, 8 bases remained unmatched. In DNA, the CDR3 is TGTGCCACCAGCAGGGGTCAAGGGGACAGCTATGGCTACACCTTC. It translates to CATSRGQGDSYGYTF.

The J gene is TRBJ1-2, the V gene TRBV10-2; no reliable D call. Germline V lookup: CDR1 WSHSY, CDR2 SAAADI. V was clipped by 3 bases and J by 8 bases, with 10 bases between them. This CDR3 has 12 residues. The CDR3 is CASSEIDEGYTF. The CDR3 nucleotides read TGCGCCAGCAGTGAAATCGACGAGGGCTACACCTTC.

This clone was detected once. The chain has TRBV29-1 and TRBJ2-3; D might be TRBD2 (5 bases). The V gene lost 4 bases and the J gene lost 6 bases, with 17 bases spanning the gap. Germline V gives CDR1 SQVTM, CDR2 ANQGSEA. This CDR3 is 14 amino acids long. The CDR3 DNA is TGCAGCGTTGCCCTCGCCGCCTCGGGGGATACGCAGTATTTT. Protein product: CSVALAASGDTQYF.

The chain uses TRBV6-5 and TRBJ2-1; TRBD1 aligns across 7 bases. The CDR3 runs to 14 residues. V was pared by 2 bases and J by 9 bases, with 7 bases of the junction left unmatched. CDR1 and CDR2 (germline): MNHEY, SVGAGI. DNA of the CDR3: TGTGCCAGCAGTTACCGGGCAGCAGGGGGTGAGCAGTTCTTC. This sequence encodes CASSYRAAGGEQFF.

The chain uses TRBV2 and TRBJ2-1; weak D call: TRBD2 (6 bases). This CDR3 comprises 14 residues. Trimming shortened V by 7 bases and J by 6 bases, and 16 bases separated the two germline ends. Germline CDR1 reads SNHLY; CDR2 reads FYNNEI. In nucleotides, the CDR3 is TGTGCCAGCAAAATGGGGGGAGGCTTCAATGAGCAGTTCTTC. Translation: CASKMGGGFNEQFF.

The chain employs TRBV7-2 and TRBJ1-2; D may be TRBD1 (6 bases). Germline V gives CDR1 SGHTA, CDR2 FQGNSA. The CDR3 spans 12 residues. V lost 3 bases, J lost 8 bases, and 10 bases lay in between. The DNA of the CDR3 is TGTGCCAGCAGCTTCGAGGACAGCGGCTACACCTTC. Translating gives CASSFEDSGYTF.

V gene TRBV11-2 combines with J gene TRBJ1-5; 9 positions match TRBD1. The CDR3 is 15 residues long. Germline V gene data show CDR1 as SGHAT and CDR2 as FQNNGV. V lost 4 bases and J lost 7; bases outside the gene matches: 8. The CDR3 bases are TGTGCCAGCAGCTCATCCGGGACAGGGATCCAGCCCCAGCATTTT. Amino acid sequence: CASSSSGTGIQPQHF.

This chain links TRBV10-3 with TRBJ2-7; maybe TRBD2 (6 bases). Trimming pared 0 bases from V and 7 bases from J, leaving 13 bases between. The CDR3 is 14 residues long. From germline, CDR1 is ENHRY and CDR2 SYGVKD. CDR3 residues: CAISESIDAGEQYF. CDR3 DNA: TGTGCCATCAGTGAGTCAATAGACGCGGGGGAGCAGTACTTC.